These 12 T cell receptor beta chains were sequenced from one sample in a study of shared clonotypes between healthy human individuals. TCRdb's table, derived via immunoSEQ multiplex PCR, lists solely in-frame clones and lacks some. Here the sample spans some 79,000 clones, roughly three fifths being singletons. Sequenced material: memory CD8+ T cells sorted from blood. Subset specified: CD45RO+ cells pooled with CCR7-negative TemRA cells. Receptors originate from a man between 25 and 39 years old in good health.

The V gene is TRBV10-3, the J gene TRBJ2-1; 8 bases are shared with TRBD2. V lost 4 bases, J lost 8 bases, and 10 bases stayed unmatched. Germline lookup yields CDR1 ENHRY and CDR2 SYGVKD. This CDR3 is built from 15 residues. CDR3 loop: CAISAATSGGDEQFF. CDR3 nucleotide sequence: TGTGCCATCAGTGCGGCAACTAGCGGAGGGGATGAGCAGTTCTTC.

V is TRBV28 and J is TRBJ2-7; D might be TRBD1 (6 bases). Germline values: CDR1 MDHEN, CDR2 SYDVKM. V lost 11 bases to trimming and J lost 2 bases, with 13 bases between them. The CDR3 covers 12 residues. In DNA, the CDR3 is TGTGCCTCGGCAGGGACAACCTACGAGCAGTACTTC. This translates into CASAGTTYEQYF.

The genes are TRBV5-1 and TRBJ1-1; the D is unclear. The V end lost 2 bases, the J end lost 6 bases, and 5 bases lay between the germline ends. This CDR3 has 11 amino acids. In germline, CDR1 is SGHRS, CDR2 YFSETQ. The CDR3 loop is CASSFNAEAFF. The CDR3 DNA reads as TGCGCCAGCAGCTTTAATGCTGAAGCTTTCTTT.

The chain couples TRBV21-1 to TRBJ2-7; the D call in the table, TRBD2, was not verified against the DNA. TRBV21-1 is a listed pseudogene. The CDR3 sequence is 14 residues long. CDR3 residues: CASWVVSGHYEQYF. The CDR3 coding sequence is TGTGCCAGCTGGGTAGTTAGCGGCCACTACGAGCAGTACTTC.

The rearrangement links TRBV7-9 to TRBJ2-7; 12 nucleotides align to TRBD2. Germline V gene lookup returns CDR1 SEHNR and CDR2 FQNEAQ (reference sequence). CDR3 length equals 15 residues. The V segment lost 5 bases and the J segment 7 bases; nucleotides outside the gene matches: 9. The CDR3 nucleotides are TGTGCCAGCAGCCAGACTAGCGGGAGCCGACGGGAGCAGTACTTC. This codes for CASSQTSGSRREQYF.

The gene calls are TRBV11-3 and TRBJ2-1; 12 bases line up with TRBD2. V trimming: 5 bases; J trimming: 5 bases; junction bases outside the gene matches: 7. CDR3 length: 16 residues. CDR1 is SGHNT, CDR2 YENEEA, per germline. In DNA, the CDR3 is TGTGCCAGCAGCGCAACGGGACTAGCGGGTGACAATGAGCAGTTCTTC. Translation gives CASSATGLAGDNEQFF.

This clone showed up many times. Within the sample, other DNA sequences also encode this same CDR3. The chain links TRBV6-4 to TRBJ2-6; D tentatively reads TRBD1 or TRBD2 (5 bases each). CDR3 length: 14 amino acids. Trimming cost V 3 bases and J 2 bases, with 5 bases left between them. Germline-derived CDR1 and CDR2 are MRHNA and SNTAGT. Here the CDR3 DNA reads TGTGCCAGCAGTGAGGGGGCTGGGGCCAACGTCCTGACTTTC. Translating gives CASSEGAGANVLTF.

The rearrangement joins TRBV11-3 to TRBJ2-7, with 8 nucleotides matching TRBD2. Germline CDR1 is SGHNT and CDR2 is YENEEA. There are 14 residues in the CDR3. The V and J ends lost 5 bases and 4 bases, in that order; junction bases with no gene match: 7. The CDR3 loop reads CASSPGTRAYEQYF. DNA for the CDR3: TGTGCCAGCAGCCCAGGGACTAGGGCTTACGAGCAGTACTTC.

The chain uses TRBV11-2 and TRBJ2-1; D is ambiguous. The CDR3 is made up of 13 amino acids. Between the trimmed V and J ends, which lost 5 bases and 6 bases, there was a span of 11 bases. Germline V gene sequence: CDR1 SGHAT, CDR2 FQNNGV. CDR3 coding DNA: TGTGCCAGCAGCCCCGGTTTAGTCAATGAGCAGTTCTTC. Translated, it gives CASSPGLVNEQFF.

This sequence joins TRBV4-1 and TRBJ2-7; D may be TRBD1 (5 bases). This CDR3 is 15 amino acids long. Trimming removed 6 bases at V and 3 bases at J, with 18 bases between. Germline V gives CDR1 MGHRA, CDR2 YSYEKL. The CDR3 DNA follows: TGCGCCAGCAGTCCACCCCCAGGGAAGGACTACGAGCAGTACTTC. Protein sequence: CASSPPPGKDYEQYF.

The gene calls are TRBV6-6 and TRBJ2-1; TRBD2 matches 9 bases. Trimming removed 2 bases from V and 9 bases from J; junction bases left unmatched: 8. This CDR3 has 15 amino acids. The germline gives CDR1 MNHNY, CDR2 SVGAGI (reference sequence). The CDR3 reads CASSYEREALGEQFF. CDR3 DNA sequence: TGTGCCAGCAGTTACGAGCGGGAGGCATTGGGTGAGCAGTTCTTC.

V and J are TRBV25-1 and TRBJ1-4, with a weak D call TRBD1 (6 bases). The V end was cut by 2 bases, the J end by 2 bases, with 15 bases between. Germline loops: CDR1 MGHDK, CDR2 SYGVNS. CDR3 length: 17 residues. CDR3 sequence (DNA): TGTGCCAGCAGTGAACTCCCCACACAGGGTACTAATGAAAAACTGTTTTTT. It codes for CASSELPTQGTNEKLFF.